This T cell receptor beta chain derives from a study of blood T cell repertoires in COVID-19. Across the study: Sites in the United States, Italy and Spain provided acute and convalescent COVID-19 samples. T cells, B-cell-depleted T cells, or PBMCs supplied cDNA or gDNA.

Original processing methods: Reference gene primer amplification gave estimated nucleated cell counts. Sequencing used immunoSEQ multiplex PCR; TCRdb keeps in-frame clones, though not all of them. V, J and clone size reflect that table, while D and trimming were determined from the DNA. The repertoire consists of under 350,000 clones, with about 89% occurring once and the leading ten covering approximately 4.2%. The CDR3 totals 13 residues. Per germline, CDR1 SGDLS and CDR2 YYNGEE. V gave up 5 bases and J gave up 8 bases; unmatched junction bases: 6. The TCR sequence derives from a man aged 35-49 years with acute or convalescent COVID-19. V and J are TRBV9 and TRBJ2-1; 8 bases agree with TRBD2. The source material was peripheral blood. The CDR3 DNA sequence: TGTGCCAGCAGACGACTAGCGACCCATGAGCAGTTCTTC. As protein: CASRRLATHEQFF.